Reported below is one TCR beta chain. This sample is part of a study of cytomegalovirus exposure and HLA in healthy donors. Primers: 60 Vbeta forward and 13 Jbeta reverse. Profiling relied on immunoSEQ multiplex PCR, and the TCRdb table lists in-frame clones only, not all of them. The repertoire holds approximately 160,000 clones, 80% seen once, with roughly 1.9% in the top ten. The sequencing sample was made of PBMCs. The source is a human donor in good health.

The CDR3 region has the DNA TGTGCCATCAGGAAAAGCGGGGGGGAGGGCAATGAGCAGTTCTTC. Its translation is CAIRKSGGEGNEQFF. The chain combines TRBV10-3 with TRBJ2-1, with 10 bases lining up with TRBD2. The V and J ends lost 6 bases and 6 bases, in that order; junction bases with no gene match: 8. The CDR3 is 15 amino acids. Germline CDR1 and CDR2: ENHRY and SYGVKD.